This is a list of T cell receptor beta chains from one sample in a study of cytomegalovirus exposure and HLA in healthy donors. Some clones are missing from TCRdb's copy, which holds only in-frame ones; the method was immunoSEQ multiplex PCR. The repertoire holds around 150,000 clones, with 65% to 70% as singletons. Sequenced sample: PBMCs. These receptors were taken from a woman between 18 and 30 years old in good health and CMV-seropositive. CDR3s leave out the opening cysteine and the closing phenylalanine or tryptophan.

j_call | v_call | cdr3_aa
TRBJ1-6 | TRBV23-1 | VKEAGNSPLH
TRBJ2-1 | TRBV27 | ASSPPGQGNNEQF
TRBJ1-1 | TRBV4-1 | ASSQADREASTEAF
TRBJ2-2 | TRBV7-9 | ASSSRQAGELF
TRBJ1-2 | TRBV21-1 | ASSKVYRRNYGYT
TRBJ1-2 | TRBV6-5 | ASSYVGRQNYGYT
TRBJ1-1 | TRBV15 | ATSRPRDRGRYLTEAF
TRBJ2-1 | TRBV27 | ASSPRQGKQF
TRBJ2-1 | TRBV4-1 | ASRTVGGSPPNEQF
TRBJ2-7 | TRBV5-1 | ASSSSGGFYEQY
TRBJ1-2 | TRBV5-4 | ASSSGQGRAYGYT
TRBJ2-7 | TRBV27 | ASSSRTGPSYEQY
TRBJ2-6 | TRBV4-3 | ASSQHTYSGANVLT
TRBJ2-3 | TRBV6-6 | ASSYNQGIDTQY
TRBJ2-7 | TRBV19 | ASSGTGADEQY
TRBJ2-1 | TRBV2 | ASSVLAGYNEQF
TRBJ2-3 | TRBV30 | AWSVRWRRGVPDTQY
TRBJ2-1 | TRBV25-1 | ASRGYRANEQF
TRBJ1-1 | TRBV30 | ALISGTGSTEAF
TRBJ2-7 | TRBV28 | ASRAGTGSYEQY
TRBJ2-3 | TRBV30 | AWSMTSGGYTQY
TRBJ2-1 | TRBV7-3 | ASSLYGGAYNEQF
TRBJ1-2 | TRBV27 | ASSLRGDGGYT
TRBJ2-2 | TRBV29-1 | SVVTANTGELF
TRBJ1-2 | TRBV5-4 | ASSLNPGTGGGYT
TRBJ2-3 | TRBV27 | ASTYRGGTQY
TRBJ2-5 | TRBV29-1 | SVRDSQETQY
TRBJ2-7 | TRBV7-8 | ASSLVPGRGNEQY
TRBJ2-3 | TRBV6-1 | ASSEGERLQY
TRBJ1-1 | TRBV27 | ASSLRGNTEAF
TRBJ2-3 | TRBV5-6 | ASSLTVGGSDTQY
TRBJ2-3 | TRBV18 | ASSPLAGELTDTQY
TRBJ2-5 | TRBV27 | ASSRDSSPRETQY
TRBJ2-1 | TRBV5-8 | ASTGLAGVEQF
TRBJ2-1 | TRBV27 | ASSFLAENNEQF
TRBJ2-2 | TRBV7-9 | ATGTVNTGELF
TRBJ2-1 | TRBV9 | ASSVKAGGHNEQF
TRBJ2-1 | TRBV5-4 | ATESRTDPRNEQF
TRBJ2-1 | TRBV6-1 | ASSEYIAYRSYNEQF
TRBJ2-1 | TRBV2 | ASSGREDEQF
TRBJ1-1 | TRBV30 | AWSADRGATEAF
TRBJ1-3 | TRBV27 | ASSFRGGVTGNTIY
TRBJ2-7 | TRBV5-6 | ASSFSSYEQY
TRBJ2-7 | TRBV4-1 | ASSQVSGLSSYEQY
TRBJ1-3 | TRBV21-1 | ASSKERQISGNTIY
TRBJ2-7 | TRBV27 | ASSRGGIGGRRFEQY
TRBJ2-1 | TRBV5-1 | ASSAKGIAGGTYNEQF
TRBJ1-3 | TRBV7-7 | ASSPGTGGNTIY
TRBJ1-1 | TRBV28 | ASSPGRITEAF
TRBJ1-6 | TRBV5-6 | ASSRDRVNSPLH